This T cell receptor (beta chain) was recovered during a study of T-cell reconstitution after alpha-beta-depleted transplantation in children. TCRbeta library construction was performed incorporating unique molecular identifiers. TCRdb reanalysed the PCR reads using MiXCR and keeps one entry per CDR3 protein. Seen here are some 830,000 distinct CDR3 sequences, about 15% observed once, and the top ten hold approximately 5%. Overall study results and limits: Approximately two months post-transplant, alpha-beta T cells reportedly originated from several hundred expanded graft clones. Surviving recipient T cells and thymic progenitors produced the high day-60 TCRbeta diversity seen in some patients. T-cell numbers and diversity one year post-transplant derived largely from freshly generated T cells.

This clonotype was seen at least ten times. Its antigen is not identified. V gave up 6 bases and J gave up 5 bases; unmatched junction bases: 9. This CDR3 comprises 14 residues. This specimen was PBMCs, mostly from graft donor cells, taken 360 days after TCRalphabeta/CD19-depleted stem cell transplant. The chain uses TRBV12-3 or TRBV12-4 and TRBJ2-5; 7 bases map to TRBD2. The sequence was collected from a male patient aged 5 to 17 who had a stem cell transplant for acute lymphoblastic leukemia, so the T cells may come from the graft donor. CDR3: CASSPREVGETQYF. The CDR3 DNA follows: TGTGCCAGCAGCCCCCGGGAGGTGGGGGAGACCCAGTACTTC.